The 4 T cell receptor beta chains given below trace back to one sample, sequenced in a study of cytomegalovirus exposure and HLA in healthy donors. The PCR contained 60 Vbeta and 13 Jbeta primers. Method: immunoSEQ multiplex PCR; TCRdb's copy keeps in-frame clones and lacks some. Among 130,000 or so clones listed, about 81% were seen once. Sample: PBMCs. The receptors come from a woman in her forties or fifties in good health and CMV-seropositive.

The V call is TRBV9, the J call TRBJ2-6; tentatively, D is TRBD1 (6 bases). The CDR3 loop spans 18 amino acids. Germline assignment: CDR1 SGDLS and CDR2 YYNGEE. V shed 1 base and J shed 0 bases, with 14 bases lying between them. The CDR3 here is CASSVSPGHGSGANVLTF. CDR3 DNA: TGTGCCAGCAGCGTAAGTCCGGGACATGGCTCTGGGGCCAACGTCCTGACTTTC.

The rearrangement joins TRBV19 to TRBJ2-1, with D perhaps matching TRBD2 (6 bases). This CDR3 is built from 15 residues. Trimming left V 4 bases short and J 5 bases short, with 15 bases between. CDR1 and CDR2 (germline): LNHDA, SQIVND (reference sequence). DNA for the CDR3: TGTGCCAGTAGTAGTACCGGCGGGAACAACAATGAGCAGTTCTTC. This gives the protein CASSSTGGNNNEQFF.

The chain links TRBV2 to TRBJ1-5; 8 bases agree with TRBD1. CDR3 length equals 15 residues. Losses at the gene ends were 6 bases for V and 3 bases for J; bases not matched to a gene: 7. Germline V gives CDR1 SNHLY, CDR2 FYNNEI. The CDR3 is CASRDHRGDNQPQHF. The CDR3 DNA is TGTGCCAGCAGAGATCACAGGGGGGACAATCAGCCCCAGCATTTT.

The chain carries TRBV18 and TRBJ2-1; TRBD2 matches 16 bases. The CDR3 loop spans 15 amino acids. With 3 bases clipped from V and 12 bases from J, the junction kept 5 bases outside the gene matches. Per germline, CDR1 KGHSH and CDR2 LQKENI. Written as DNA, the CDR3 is TGTGCCAGCTCACCGACGGGACTAGCGGGAGGGTGGCAGTTCTTC. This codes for CASSPTGLAGGWQFF. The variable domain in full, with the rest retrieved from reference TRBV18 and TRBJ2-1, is NAGVMQNPRHLVRRRGQEARLRCSPMKGHSHVYWYRQLPEEGLKFMVYLQKENIIDESGMPKERFSAEFPKEGPSILRIQQVVRGDSAAYFCASSPTGLAGGWQFFGPGTRLTVL.